A single sample gave rise to the 22 T cell receptor beta chains below, sequenced in a study of T cells after somatic rescue of genetic block (dated by TCRdb to 2018 to 2020). Libraries were built with the immunoSEQ multiplex PCR assay. Drawn from immuneACCESS, this table holds only the in-frame rearrangements with V and J called that TCRdb kept. Clones are partly lost; checked studies trace under half to an unresolved V gene and leave the rest unexplained. The sample records under 150,000 clones, about nine tenths of which are singletons. The ten largest clones take up 1.4% of the sample. What was sequenced was peripheral blood mononuclear cells (PBMCs). Receptors were obtained from a woman aged 18-29 years.

This CDR3 reads CASSVAAGGPYEQYF. The CDR3 bases are TGTGCCAGCAGCGTAGCTGCGGGGGGACCCTACGAGCAGTACTTC. This chain connects TRBV9 to TRBJ2-7, with TRBD2 matching 8 bases. CDR1 is SGDLS, CDR2 YYNGEE, per germline. This CDR3 is built from 15 residues. After removal of 0 bases from V and 2 bases from J, the junction contained 4 bases not matched to a gene. Supplemented by reference TRBV9 and TRBJ2-7, the full variable domain reads DSGVTQTPKHLITATGQRVTLRCSPRSGDLSVYWYQQSLDQGLQFLIQYYNGEERAKGNILERFSAQQFPDLHSELNLSSLELGDSALYFCASSVAAGGPYEQYFGPGTRLTVT.

This chain connects TRBV7-6 to TRBJ2-7; TRBD1 matches at 9 bases. The length of the CDR3 is 15 residues. Germline lookup yields CDR1 SGHVS and CDR2 FNYEAQ. V lost 1 base, J lost 2 bases, and 3 bases stayed unmatched. CDR3 in DNA: TGTGCCAGCAGCTTAGAAAGGACAGGGGCCTACGAGCAGTACTTC. Translated: CASSLERTGAYEQYF.

J is TRBJ1-1 and V is TRBV2; D unclear. The length of the CDR3 is 11 residues. V was clipped by 7 bases and J by 10 bases, with 13 bases between them. Germline CDR1 and CDR2: SNHLY and FYNNEI. In nucleotides, the CDR3 is TGTGCCAGCACCGCGGTAGCCCCAGCTTTCTTT. Translated: CASTAVAPAFF.

The V call is TRBV14, the J call TRBJ2-2; TRBD2 matches at 9 bases. This CDR3 has 17 residues. V trimming: 0 bases; J trimming: 7 bases; junction bases outside the gene matches: 9. CDR1 is SGHDN, CDR2 FVKESK, per germline. CDR3 amino acids: CASSQDETSGYDGELFF. The CDR3 DNA follows: TGTGCCAGCAGCCAAGATGAGACTAGCGGATATGACGGGGAGCTGTTTTTT.

This clone was counted a single time. The chain combines TRBV7-9 with TRBJ1-3; 10 bases agree with TRBD1. Germline assignment: CDR1 SEHNR and CDR2 FQNEAQ (reference sequence). This CDR3 is built from 14 residues. Trimming at V came to 1 base and at J to 8 bases, leaving 2 bases not matched to a gene. As DNA, the CDR3 is TGTGCCAGCAGCTTAGGACAGGGGGCAGACACCATATATTTT. Its translation: CASSLGQGADTIYF.

This clone was detected only once. The chain links TRBV28 to TRBJ2-5; 15 nucleotides match TRBD2. V trimming: 4 bases; J trimming: 9 bases; junction bases outside the gene matches: 9. Germline V gives CDR1 MDHEN, CDR2 SYDVKM. The CDR3 is 16 residues long. The CDR3: CASSSSRTSGGAPQYF. The CDR3 DNA reads as TGTGCCAGCAGTTCCTCTCGGACTAGCGGGGGGGCACCCCAGTACTTC.

The chain links TRBV4-1 to TRBJ1-3; D might be TRBD1 (5 bases). In germline, CDR1 is MGHRA, CDR2 YSYEKL. The CDR3 totals 13 residues. Trimming left V 5 bases short and J 9 bases short, with 14 bases between. The CDR3 spells CASSALSGGTIYF. DNA for the CDR3: TGCGCCAGCAGCGCCCTCTCCGGGGGCACCATATATTTT.

The sample holds a few counts of this clone. J is TRBJ2-7 and V is TRBV5-6; the match to TRBD2 covers 13 bases. The trim removed 6 bases at V and 1 base at J, leaving 13 bases unmatched. The CDR3 has 18 residues. Germline assignment: CDR1 SGHDT and CDR2 YYEEEE. CDR3 loop: CASTSRTSGGLGSYEQYF. The CDR3, as DNA: TGTGCCAGCACCTCCCGGACTAGCGGGGGTTTGGGGTCCTACGAGCAGTACTTC.

This rearrangement joins TRBV9 to TRBJ1-2, with 7 bases aligning to TRBD1. The CDR3 length is 15 residues. The J segment lost 2 bases and the V segment lost 0 bases, leaving 4 bases of the junction unmatched. Per germline, CDR1 SGDLS and CDR2 YYNGEE. The CDR3 loop is CASSVGQGANYGYTF. CDR3 coding DNA: TGTGCCAGCAGCGTAGGACAGGGAGCGAACTATGGCTACACCTTC.

V gene TRBV29-1 combines with J gene TRBJ2-5, with 9 nucleotides matching TRBD2. J was trimmed by 5 bases and V by 4 bases; bases with no gene match: 5. Germline-derived CDR1 and CDR2 are SQVTM and ANQGSEA. The CDR3 spans 13 residues. The CDR3 reads CSVGLAGWETQYF. The CDR3 nucleotides are TGCAGCGTTGGGCTAGCGGGGTGGGAGACCCAGTACTTC.

A single count supports this clone. This chain joins TRBV6-1 and TRBJ2-1; the match to TRBD2 covers 8 bases. The V gene end was trimmed by 1 base and the J gene end by 3 bases; junction bases not matched to a gene: 2. Germline V gives CDR1 MNHNS, CDR2 SASEGT. The CDR3 loop spans 15 amino acids. CDR3 amino acids: CASSEEAGGYNEQFF. The DNA for the CDR3 is TGTGCCAGCAGTGAAGAGGCGGGGGGCTACAATGAGCAGTTCTTC.

The chain links TRBV7-3 to TRBJ2-1; 14 nucleotides align to TRBD2. The CDR3 is 19 residues long. Germline V gene sequence: CDR1 SGHTA, CDR2 FQGTGA. J was trimmed by 0 bases and V by 1 base; bases with no gene match: 5. The CDR3 DNA follows: TGTGCCAGCAGCTTAAGGACTAGCGGGGGGATTAGCTCCTACAATGAGCAGTTCTTC. As protein: CASSLRTSGGISSYNEQFF.

The chain is built from TRBV5-1 and TRBJ1-1; a possible D gene is TRBD1 (6 bases). This CDR3 has 14 residues. The V gene's germline CDR1 is SGHRS and CDR2 YFSETQ. Trimming removed 4 bases from V and 3 bases from J, with 13 bases in between. The CDR3 DNA reads TGCGCCAGCAGCCCGACAGGAGGGGACACTGAAGCTTTCTTT. This encodes CASSPTGGDTEAFF.

This clone appeared a few times. V is TRBV7-2 and J is TRBJ1-6, with 10 bases aligning to TRBD1. J gave up 10 bases and V 5 bases, and 8 bases lay outside the gene matches. Germline CDR1 reads SGHTA; CDR2 reads FQGNSA. CDR3 length equals 15 residues. This CDR3 is CASSLTTGGRSPLHF. CDR3 DNA sequence: TGTGCCAGCAGCCTAACGACAGGGGGCCGATCACCCCTCCACTTT. Based on the CDR3 plus reference TRBV7-2 and TRBJ1-6, the full variable domain is GAGVSQSPSNKVTEKGKDVELRCDPISGHTALYWYRQSLGQGLEFLIYFQGNSAPDKSGLPSDRFSAERTGGSVSTLTIQRTQQEDSAVYLCASSLTTGGRSPLHFGNGTRLTVT.

The chain employs TRBV11-3 and TRBJ1-4; 7 bases are shared with TRBD1. CDR3 size: 15 residues. Germline CDR1 SGHNT, CDR2 YENEEA. V lost 4 bases and J lost 0; bases outside the gene matches: 2. DNA of the CDR3: TGTGCCAGCAGCTCTCAGGGGGCAACTAATGAAAAACTGTTTTTT. It translates to CASSSQGATNEKLFF.

The chain carries TRBV19 and TRBJ2-7, with 9 bases fitting TRBD2. This CDR3 is built from 16 residues. With V trimmed by 3 bases and J by 3 bases, 9 bases remained unmatched. Per the germline V gene, CDR1 is LNHDA and CDR2 is SQIVND (reference sequence). CDR3 amino acids: CASSMLAGPPYYEQYF. CDR3 nucleotides: TGTGCCAGTAGTATGCTAGCGGGGCCTCCATACTACGAGCAGTACTTC.

This rearrangement joins TRBV25-1 to TRBJ2-7; 7 nucleotides match TRBD1. After removal of 6 bases from V and 2 bases from J, the junction contained 4 bases not matched to a gene. CDR3 length: 13 amino acids. Germline assignment: CDR1 MGHDK and CDR2 SYGVNS. The CDR3 sequence is CASRTGQTYEQYF. CDR3 nucleotides: TGTGCCAGCAGGACGGGACAGACCTACGAGCAGTACTTC.

This chain links TRBV9 with TRBJ1-1; D unresolved. V lost 0 bases to trimming and J lost 1 base, with 4 bases between them. Germline values: CDR1 SGDLS, CDR2 YYNGEE. The CDR3 length is 13 residues. CDR3 loop: CASSVGRNTEAFF. The CDR3 DNA reads as TGTGCCAGCAGCGTAGGGAGGAACACTGAAGCTTTCTTT.

The CDR3 DNA is TGTGCCAGCAGCACCAGGGGGACTCAAGAGACCCAGTACTTC. Translated: CASSTRGTQETQYF. The rearrangement uses TRBV7-2 and TRBJ2-5; D perhaps matches TRBD1 (7 bases). Germline CDR1 is SGHTA and CDR2 is FQGNSA. This CDR3 contains 14 residues. V lost 5 bases to trimming and J lost 2 bases, with 12 bases between them.

This chain joins TRBV4-2 and TRBJ1-5; D is possibly TRBD1 (6 bases). The CDR3 has 16 amino acids. CDR1 is LGHNA, CDR2 YNFKEQ, per germline. Trimming stripped 0 bases from V and 4 bases from J, with 13 bases between. The CDR3 DNA reads TGTGCCAGCAGCCAAGATCCAGGGGTAGGTAATCAGCCCCAGCATTTT. Its protein is CASSQDPGVGNQPQHF.

This clone was counted once. The V gene is TRBV5-4, the J gene TRBJ1-2; D uncertain. CDR3 length equals 13 residues. Trimming stripped 6 bases from V and 4 bases from J, with 13 bases between. Germline CDR1 SGHNT, CDR2 YYREEE (reference sequence). The DNA for the CDR3 is TGTGCCAGCACCCTTTTGGCAGGCTATGGCTACACCTTC. Its translation: CASTLLAGYGYTF.

The chain couples TRBV2 to TRBJ1-2; unclear D gene. The CDR3 totals 13 residues. CDR1 and CDR2 (germline): SNHLY, FYNNEI. The V end lost 8 bases, the J end lost 7 bases, and 17 bases lay between the germline ends. CDR3 amino acids: CASPADGVGGYTF. In nucleotides, the CDR3 is TGTGCCAGCCCCGCAGACGGGGTGGGTGGCTACACCTTC.